This T cell receptor (beta chain) was profiled in a study of a mutant IDH1 vaccine in newly diagnosed glioma. On this clone: The target antigen is unknown.

TCRdb's table, derived via immunoSEQ multiplex PCR, lists solely in-frame clones and lacks some. The sample carries roughly 32,000 clones, roughly 80% recorded once. Documented time point: week 35, safety follow-up. Topical imiquimod was applied with each vaccine dose, which held 300 ug of mutant IDH1 20-mer peptide. Sequenced here: PBMCs, sampled from a glioma patient whose treatment included an IDH1 peptide vaccine. The sequence came from a woman under 30 with glioma.

CDR3 region: CASSQDRTGGASNEKLFF. CDR3 coding DNA: TGTGCCAGCAGCCAAGATCGGACAGGGGGCGCCTCCAATGAAAAACTGTTTTTT. This chain joins TRBV4-2 and TRBJ1-4, with 11 bases lining up with TRBD1. The CDR3 covers 18 residues. V was clipped by 0 bases and J by 5 bases; unmatched bases: 8. CDR1 LGHNA and CDR2 YNFKEQ come from the germline V gene.